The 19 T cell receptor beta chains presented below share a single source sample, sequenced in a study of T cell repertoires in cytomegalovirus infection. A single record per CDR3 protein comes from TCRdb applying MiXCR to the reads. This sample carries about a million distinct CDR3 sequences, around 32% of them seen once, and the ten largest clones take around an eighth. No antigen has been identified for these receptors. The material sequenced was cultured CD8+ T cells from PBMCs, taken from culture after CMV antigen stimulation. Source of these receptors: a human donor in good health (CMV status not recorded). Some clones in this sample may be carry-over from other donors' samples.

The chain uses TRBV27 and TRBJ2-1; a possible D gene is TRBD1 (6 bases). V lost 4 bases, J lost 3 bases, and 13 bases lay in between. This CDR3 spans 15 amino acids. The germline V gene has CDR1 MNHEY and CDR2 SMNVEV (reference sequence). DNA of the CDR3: TGTGCCAGCAGTTCCCCGGGACACGTCTACAATGAGCAGTTCTTC. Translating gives CASSSPGHVYNEQFF.

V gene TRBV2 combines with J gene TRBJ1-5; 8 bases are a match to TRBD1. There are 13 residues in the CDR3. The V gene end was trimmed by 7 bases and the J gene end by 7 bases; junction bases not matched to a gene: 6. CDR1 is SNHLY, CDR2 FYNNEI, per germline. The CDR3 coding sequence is TGTGCCAGCACCGGACAGGGTAAACAGCCCCAGCATTTT. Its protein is CASTGQGKQPQHF.

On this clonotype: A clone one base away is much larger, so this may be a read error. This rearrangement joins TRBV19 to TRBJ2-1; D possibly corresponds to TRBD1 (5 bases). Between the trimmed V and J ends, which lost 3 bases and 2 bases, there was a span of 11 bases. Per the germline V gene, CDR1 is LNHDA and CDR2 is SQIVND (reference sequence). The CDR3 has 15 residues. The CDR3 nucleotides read TGTGCCAGTAGTATTAGAAGGGGCACCTACAATGAGCAGTTCTTC. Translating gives CASSIRRGTYNEQFF.

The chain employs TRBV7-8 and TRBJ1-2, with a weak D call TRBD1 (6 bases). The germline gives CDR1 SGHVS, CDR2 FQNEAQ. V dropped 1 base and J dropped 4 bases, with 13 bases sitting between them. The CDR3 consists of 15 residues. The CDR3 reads CASSLVGEGGYGYTF. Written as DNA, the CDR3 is TGTGCCAGCAGCTTAGTCGGGGAAGGGGGCTATGGCTACACCTTC. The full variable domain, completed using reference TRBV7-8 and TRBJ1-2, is GAGVSQSPRYKVAKRGQDVALRCDPISGHVSLFWYQQALGQGPEFLTYFQNEAQLDKSGLPSDRFFAERPEGSVSTLKIQRTQQEDSAVYLCASSLVGEGGYGYTFGSGTRLTVV.

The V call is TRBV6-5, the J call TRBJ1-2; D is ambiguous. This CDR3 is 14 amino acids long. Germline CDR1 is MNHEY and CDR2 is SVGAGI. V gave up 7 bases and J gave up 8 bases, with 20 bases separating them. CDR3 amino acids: CASTDGGPSGGYTF. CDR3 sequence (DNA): TGTGCCAGCACCGACGGTGGCCCAAGCGGAGGCTACACCTTC.

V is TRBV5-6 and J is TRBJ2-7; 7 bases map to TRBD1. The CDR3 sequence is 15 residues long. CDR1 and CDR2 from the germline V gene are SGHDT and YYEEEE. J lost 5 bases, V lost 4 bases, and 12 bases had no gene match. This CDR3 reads CASSRPKQGLHEQYF. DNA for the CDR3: TGTGCCAGCAGCCGCCCAAAACAGGGGCTCCACGAGCAGTACTTC.

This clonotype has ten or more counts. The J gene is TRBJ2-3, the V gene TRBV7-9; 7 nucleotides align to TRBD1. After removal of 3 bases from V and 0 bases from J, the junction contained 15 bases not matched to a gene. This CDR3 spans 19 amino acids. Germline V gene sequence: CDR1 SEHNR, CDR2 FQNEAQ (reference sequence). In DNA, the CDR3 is TGTGCCAGCAGCTTCCCCAATGGACAGGACCGGCGTAGCACAGATACGCAGTATTTT. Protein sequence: CASSFPNGQDRRSTDTQYF.

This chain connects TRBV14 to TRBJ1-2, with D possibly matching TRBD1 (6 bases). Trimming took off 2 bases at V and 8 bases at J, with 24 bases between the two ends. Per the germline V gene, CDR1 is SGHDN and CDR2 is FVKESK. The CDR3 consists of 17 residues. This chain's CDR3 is CASSQFHWAGESLGYTF. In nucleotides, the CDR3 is TGTGCCAGCAGCCAATTCCATTGGGCAGGGGAATCGTTAGGCTACACCTTC.

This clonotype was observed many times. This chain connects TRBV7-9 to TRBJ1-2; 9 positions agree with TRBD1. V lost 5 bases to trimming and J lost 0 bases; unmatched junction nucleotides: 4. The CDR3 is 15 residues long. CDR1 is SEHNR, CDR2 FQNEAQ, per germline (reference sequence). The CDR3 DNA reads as TGTGCCAGCAGCCTGACAGGGGGTTCTAACTATGGCTACACCTTC. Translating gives CASSLTGGSNYGYTF. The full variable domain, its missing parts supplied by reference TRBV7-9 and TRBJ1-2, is DTGVSQNPRHKITKRGQNVTFRCDPISEHNRLYWYRQTLGQGPEFLTYFQNEAQLEKSRLLSDRFSAERPKGSFSTLEIQRTEQGDSAMYLCASSLTGGSNYGYTFGSGTRLTVV.

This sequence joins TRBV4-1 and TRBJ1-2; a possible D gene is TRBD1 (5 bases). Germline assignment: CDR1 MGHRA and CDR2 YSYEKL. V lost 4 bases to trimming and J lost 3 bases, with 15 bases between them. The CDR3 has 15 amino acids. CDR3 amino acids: CASSRGGGLDYGYTF. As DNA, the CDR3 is TGCGCCAGCAGCCGGGGGGGAGGGTTGGACTATGGCTACACCTTC.

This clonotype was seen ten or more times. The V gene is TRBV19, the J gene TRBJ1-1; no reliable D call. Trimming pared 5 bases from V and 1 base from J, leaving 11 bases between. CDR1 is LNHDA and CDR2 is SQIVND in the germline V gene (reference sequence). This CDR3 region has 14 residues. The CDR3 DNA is TGTGCCAGTAGTCCCCGCCGAGAGAACACTGAAGCTTTCTTT. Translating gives CASSPRRENTEAFF.

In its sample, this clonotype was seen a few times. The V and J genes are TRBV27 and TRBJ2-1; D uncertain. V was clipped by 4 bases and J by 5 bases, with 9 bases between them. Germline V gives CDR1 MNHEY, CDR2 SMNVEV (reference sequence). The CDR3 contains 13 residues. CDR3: CASSYRVNNEQFF. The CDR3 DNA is TGTGCCAGCAGTTATAGGGTAAACAATGAGCAGTTCTTC.

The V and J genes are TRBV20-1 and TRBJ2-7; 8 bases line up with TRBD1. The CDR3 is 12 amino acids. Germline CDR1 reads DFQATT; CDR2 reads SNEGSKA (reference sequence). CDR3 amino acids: CSPRDRTYEQYF. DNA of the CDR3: TGCAGCCCTAGGGACAGGACCTACGAGCAGTACTTC.

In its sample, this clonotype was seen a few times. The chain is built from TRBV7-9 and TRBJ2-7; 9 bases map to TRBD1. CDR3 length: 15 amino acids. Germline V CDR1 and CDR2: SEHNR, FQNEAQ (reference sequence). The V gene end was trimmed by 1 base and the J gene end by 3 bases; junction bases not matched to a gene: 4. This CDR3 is CASSLEQGAFYEQYV. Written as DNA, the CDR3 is TGTGCCAGCAGCTTAGAACAGGGGGCTTTCTACGAGCAGTACGTC.

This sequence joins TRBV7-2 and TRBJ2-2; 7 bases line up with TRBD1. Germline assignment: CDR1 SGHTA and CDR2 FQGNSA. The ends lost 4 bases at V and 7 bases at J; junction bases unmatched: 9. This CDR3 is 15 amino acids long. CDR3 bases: TGTGCCAGCAGCTCATTGACAGGGATCAGCGGGGAGCTGTTTTTT. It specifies CASSSLTGISGELFF. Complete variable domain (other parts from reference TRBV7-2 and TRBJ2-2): GAGVSQSPSNKVTEKGKDVELRCDPISGHTALYWYRQSLGQGLEFLIYFQGNSAPDKSGLPSDRFSAERTGGSVSTLTIQRTQQEDSAVYLCASSSLTGISGELFFGEGSRLTVL.

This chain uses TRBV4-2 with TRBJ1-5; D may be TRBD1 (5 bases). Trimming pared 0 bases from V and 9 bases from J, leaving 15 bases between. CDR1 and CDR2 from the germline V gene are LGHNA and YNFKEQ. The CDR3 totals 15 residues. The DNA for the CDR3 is TGTGCCAGCAGCCAAGATAGGCAGTCAAGGGGGCCCCAGCATTTT. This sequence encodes CASSQDRQSRGPQHF.

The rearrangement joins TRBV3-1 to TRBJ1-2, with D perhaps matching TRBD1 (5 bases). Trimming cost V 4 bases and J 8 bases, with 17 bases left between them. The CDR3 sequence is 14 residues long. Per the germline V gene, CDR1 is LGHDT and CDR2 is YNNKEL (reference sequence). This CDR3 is CASSPQGVVNGYTF. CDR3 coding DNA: TGTGCCAGCAGCCCCCAAGGGGTCGTGAACGGCTACACCTTC. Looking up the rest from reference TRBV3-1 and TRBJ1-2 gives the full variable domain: DTAVSQTPKYLVTQMGNDKSIKCEQNLGHDTMYWYKQDSKKFLKIMFSYNNKELIINETVPNRFSPKSPDKAHLNLHINSLELGDSAVYFCASSPQGVVNGYTFGSGTRLTVV.

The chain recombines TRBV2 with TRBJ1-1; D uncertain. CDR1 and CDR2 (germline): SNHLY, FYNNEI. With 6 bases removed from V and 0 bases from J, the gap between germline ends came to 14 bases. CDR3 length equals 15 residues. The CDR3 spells CASRFSLGMNTEAFF. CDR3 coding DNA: TGTGCCAGCAGGTTCTCCTTAGGGATGAACACTGAAGCTTTCTTT.

The CDR3 bases are TGTGCCAGCAGCAGTACAGGGGGCTCGTCCGGGGAGCTGTTTTTT. Protein product: CASSSTGGSSGELFF. The chain couples TRBV11-3 to TRBJ2-2; 9 positions agree with TRBD1. Germline CDR1 reads SGHNT; CDR2 reads YENEEA. Trimming took 5 bases from V and 6 from J; bases not matched to a gene: 7. The CDR3 runs 15 residues. Supplemented by reference TRBV11-3 and TRBJ2-2, the full variable domain reads EAGVVQSPRYKIIEKKQPVAFWCNPISGHNTLYWYLQNLGQGPELLIRYENEEAVDDSQLPKDRFSAERLKGVDSTLKIQPAELGDSAVYLCASSSTGGSSGELFFGEGSRLTVL.